Following are 32 T cell receptor beta chains from one sample sequenced in a study of blood T cell repertoires in COVID-19. Method: immunoSEQ multiplex PCR; TCRdb's copy keeps in-frame clones and lacks some. Among 250,000 to 300,000 clones listed, around 87% were seen once. The sequenced sample consisted of peripheral blood. The receptors were sampled from a man aged 18 to 35 with active or convalescent COVID-19.

A few counts support this clone. The chain recombines TRBV10-3 with TRBJ2-3; 9 nucleotides match TRBD1. The V and J ends lost 3 bases and 8 bases, in that order; junction bases with no gene match: 9. The CDR3 runs to 15 residues. Germline V gene data show CDR1 as ENHRY and CDR2 as SYGVKD. CDR3 amino acids: CAISEQGAHQGTQYF. The CDR3 coding sequence is TGTGCCATCAGTGAACAGGGGGCCCACCAGGGTACGCAGTATTTT.

The chain employs TRBV18 and TRBJ1-2; D gene ambiguous. Between the trimmed V and J ends, which lost 3 bases and 5 bases, there was a span of 16 bases. The germline gives CDR1 KGHSH, CDR2 LQKENI. This CDR3 has 15 amino acids. The CDR3 bases are TGTGCCAGCTCACCGAGGAGGGCTGAACGATATGGCTACACCTTC. Translating it yields CASSPRRAERYGYTF.

V gene TRBV19 combines with J gene TRBJ1-5; D remains ambiguous. Trimming took off 3 bases at V and 3 bases at J, with 15 bases between the two ends. The length of the CDR3 is 16 residues. From germline, CDR1 is LNHDA and CDR2 SQIVND (reference sequence). CDR3 sequence reads: CASSIPMAGNNQPQHF. CDR3 in DNA: TGTGCCAGTAGTATCCCCATGGCAGGAAACAATCAGCCCCAGCATTTT.

The rearrangement joins TRBV12-3 or TRBV12-4 to TRBJ1-2; D might be TRBD1 (6 bases). Trimming shortened V by 6 bases and J by 3 bases, and 8 bases separated the two germline ends. This CDR3 is built from 12 residues. In DNA form, the CDR3 reads TGTGCCAGCAGCAGGGGAGACTATGGCTACACCTTC. Its translation: CASSRGDYGYTF.

This clone showed up just a few times. The V call is TRBV24-1, the J call TRBJ1-2; a possible D gene is TRBD1 (5 bases). The germline V and J ends were trimmed by 4 bases and 6 bases, with 14 bases remaining between them. The CDR3 has 14 amino acids. Germline CDR1 and CDR2: KGHDR and SFDVKD. CDR3 region: CATSDPNLGDGYTF. CDR3 DNA: TGTGCCACCAGTGACCCTAATTTAGGGGATGGCTACACCTTC.

The chain combines TRBV9 with TRBJ2-2; TRBD1 might be the D (5 bases). There are 13 residues in the CDR3. Trimming left V 6 bases short and J 5 bases short, with 11 bases between. Per the germline V gene, CDR1 is SGDLS and CDR2 is YYNGEE. CDR3 region: CASMGQITGELFF. The CDR3 DNA reads TGTGCCAGCATGGGGCAGATAACCGGGGAGCTGTTTTTT. Using reference TRBV9 and TRBJ2-2 for the parts outside the CDR3, the full variable domain is DSGVTQTPKHLITATGQRVTLRCSPRSGDLSVYWYQQSLDQGLQFLIQYYNGEERAKGNILERFSAQQFPDLHSELNLSSLELGDSALYFCASMGQITGELFFGEGSRLTVL.

V usage is TRBV11-3 and J usage is TRBJ2-7; the D gene is possibly TRBD1 (6 bases). This CDR3 contains 13 residues. Germline V gives CDR1 SGHNT, CDR2 YENEEA. With 1 base removed from V and 6 bases from J, the gap between germline ends came to 10 bases. The CDR3 nucleotides are TGTGCCAGCAGCTTAGTTGGGGGCGGCGAGCAGTACTTC. It encodes CASSLVGGGEQYF.

The rearrangement joins TRBV24-1 to TRBJ1-2; possible D gene TRBD1, 6 bases. Germline assignment: CDR1 KGHDR and CDR2 SFDVKD. The CDR3 length is 15 residues. V lost 3 bases and J lost 5, with 15 bases in between. This CDR3 is CATSDPGQKNYGYTF. The CDR3, as DNA: TGTGCCACCAGTGATCCAGGACAGAAAAATTATGGCTACACCTTC.

V and J are TRBV6-5 and TRBJ2-3; 8 nucleotides match TRBD2. The germline gives CDR1 MNHEY, CDR2 SVGAGI. V lost 0 bases, J lost 5 bases, and 7 bases stayed unmatched. The CDR3 totals 16 residues. The CDR3 sequence is CASSYSMSGGGDTQYF. CDR3 sequence (DNA): TGTGCCAGCAGTTACTCGATGAGCGGGGGTGGAGATACGCAGTATTTT.

The V gene is TRBV19, the J gene TRBJ2-3; 7 bases line up with TRBD2. The CDR3 sequence is 16 residues long. V trimming: 1 base; J trimming: 2 bases; junction bases outside the gene matches: 6. CDR1 and CDR2 from the germline V gene are LNHDA and SQIVND (reference sequence). The CDR3 bases are TGTGCCAGTAGTATAGTCGGTAGCGGGTTCACAGATACGCAGTATTTT. This translates into CASSIVGSGFTDTQYF.

The chain links TRBV5-8 to TRBJ1-5; possibly TRBD1 for D (5 bases). Germline values: CDR1 SGHTS, CDR2 YDEGEE. The length of the CDR3 is 13 residues. V was clipped by 4 bases and J by 7 bases, with 12 bases between them. CDR3 in DNA: TGTGCCAGCAGCGTCGATGGGGGGCAGCCCCAGCATTTT. Translated, it gives CASSVDGGQPQHF. Full variable domain (outside the CDR3, taken from reference TRBV5-8 and TRBJ1-5): EAGVTQSPTHLIKTRGQQATLRCSPISGHTSVYWYQQALGLGLQFLLWYDEGEERNRGNFPPRFSGRQFPNYSSELNVNALELEDSALYLCASSVDGGQPQHFGDGTRLSIL.

The gene calls are TRBV7-3 and TRBJ2-2, with TRBD1 matching 7 bases. V was clipped by 6 bases and J by 6 bases; unmatched bases: 7. The CDR3 runs to 14 residues. In germline, CDR1 is SGHTA, CDR2 FQGTGA. The CDR3 region has the DNA TGTGCCAGCAGATTCGGACAGGCGCCCGGGGAGCTGTTTTTT. As protein: CASRFGQAPGELFF.

CDR3 sequence: CASSQDQGTGGRYTF. In DNA, the CDR3 is TGTGCCAGCAGCCAAGATCAGGGGACAGGGGGCCGCTACACCTTC. The chain is built from TRBV3-1 (or the pseudogene TRBV3-2) and TRBJ1-2; 12 nucleotides align to TRBD1. V trimming: 0 bases; J trimming: 9 bases; junction bases outside the gene matches: 5. Germline lookup yields CDR1 LGHDT and CDR2 YNNKEL (reference sequence). This CDR3 comprises 15 residues.

V is TRBV12-5 and J is TRBJ1-1; no clear D gene. Trimming pared 0 bases from V and 1 base from J, leaving 15 bases between. The germline gives CDR1 LGHNT, CDR2 FRNRAP. The CDR3 covers 17 residues. CDR3 loop: CASGLVESWETNTEAFF. As DNA, the CDR3 is TGTGCTAGTGGTTTGGTAGAGAGCTGGGAGACGAACACTGAAGCTTTCTTT.

The J gene is TRBJ2-5, the V gene TRBV7-2; 7 nucleotides line up with TRBD1. The J segment lost 14 bases and the V segment lost 1 base, leaving 10 bases of the junction unmatched. CDR3 size: 13 residues. The germline V gene encodes CDR1 SGHTA and CDR2 FQGNSA. The CDR3 nucleotides are TGTGCCAGCAGCTTAGGGGGGACAGTCGACTTTTACTTC. It specifies CASSLGGTVDFYF.

This clone occurred once. The chain recombines TRBV19 with TRBJ1-3, with unresolved D. Trimming took 5 bases from V and 2 from J, leaving 13 bases between them. CDR1 is LNHDA, CDR2 SQIVND, per germline (reference sequence). The CDR3 runs 15 residues. For the CDR3, the DNA is TGTGCCAGTAGTCTGGAGGGCCCGCCTGGAAACACCATATATTTT. It yields the protein CASSLEGPPGNTIYF.

In its sample, this clone was seen once. The CDR3 coding sequence is TGTGCCAGCAGTAAACAGGTGGGCCATTGGGCCCAGCATTTT. Its translation: CASSKQVGHWAQHF. The chain has TRBV27 and TRBJ1-5, with D maybe TRBD1 (5 bases). This CDR3 has 14 amino acids. The V gene lost 5 bases and the J gene lost 11 bases, with 19 bases spanning the gap. CDR1 is MNHEY and CDR2 is SMNVEV in the germline V gene (reference sequence).

This clone was seen just once. This chain connects TRBV9 to TRBJ1-1; D is unresolved. The CDR3 has 12 amino acids. The V end lost 3 bases, the J end lost 11 bases, and 14 bases lay between the germline ends. Germline assignment: CDR1 SGDLS and CDR2 YYNGEE. CDR3 nucleotide sequence: TGTGCCAGCAGCGGCGATTCGAGAAGTGCTTTCTTT. Protein product: CASSGDSRSAFF.

The chain joins TRBV19 to TRBJ2-7, with 7 bases fitting TRBD2. The CDR3 runs 16 residues. The germline V gene encodes CDR1 LNHDA and CDR2 SQIVND (reference sequence). Losses at the gene ends were 3 bases for V and 5 bases for J; bases not matched to a gene: 13. The CDR3 nucleotides are TGTGCCAGTAGTATTTCATGGAGCGGGGCCACCCACGAGCAGTACTTC. Translation gives CASSISWSGATHEQYF.

The chain couples TRBV2 to TRBJ1-4; no clear D. This CDR3 has 14 amino acids. The germline V gene has CDR1 SNHLY and CDR2 FYNNEI. With 11 bases removed from V and 3 bases from J, the gap between germline ends came to 16 bases. The CDR3 region has the DNA TGTGCCTCGCTAGCACAGACATCTAATGAAAAACTGTTTTTT. Translation gives CASLAQTSNEKLFF.

The rearrangement links TRBV6-1 to TRBJ1-5, with D tentatively TRBD1 (5 bases). V lost 1 base to trimming and J lost 0 bases, with 19 bases between them. This CDR3 contains 19 residues. The germline V gene encodes CDR1 MNHNS and CDR2 SASEGT. This CDR3 reads CASSEDHPFTGYSNQPQHF. Written as DNA, the CDR3 is TGTGCCAGCAGTGAAGACCACCCATTCACAGGTTATAGCAATCAGCCCCAGCATTTT.

This clone was recorded a few times. The gene calls are TRBV19 and TRBJ2-2; TRBD2 matches 16 bases. The CDR3 length is 18 residues. V dropped 4 bases and J dropped 5; count of bases not matched to a gene: 7. Germline-derived CDR1 and CDR2 are LNHDA and SQIVND (reference sequence). This chain's CDR3 is CASSTPGLAGGRTGELFF. The CDR3 coding sequence is TGTGCCAGTAGTACTCCGGGACTAGCGGGGGGGCGGACCGGGGAGCTGTTTTTT.

V usage is TRBV24-1 and J usage is TRBJ2-1; TRBD2 is a possible D gene (6 bases). The CDR3 is made up of 11 amino acids. Germline V gene sequence: CDR1 KGHDR, CDR2 SFDVKD. Written as DNA, the CDR3 is TGTGCTGTGAGTCGCGGGGATGAGCAGTTCTTC. The encoded protein is CAVSRGDEQFF.

The rearrangement links TRBV4-2 to TRBJ1-1; D might be TRBD1 (5 bases). Trimming took 0 bases from V and 5 from J, leaving 16 bases between them. This CDR3 spans 16 amino acids. Looked up from germline, CDR1 is LGHNA and CDR2 is YNFKEQ. The CDR3 DNA reads TGTGCCAGCAGCCAAGAGATCGGAGGGGCAAGGACTGAAGCTTTCTTT. The encoded protein is CASSQEIGGARTEAFF.

This clone occurred a few times. The V and J genes are TRBV11-2 and TRBJ1-1; D is uncertain. V lost 5 bases, J lost 2 bases, and 15 bases lay in between. CDR1 is SGHAT and CDR2 is FQNNGV in the germline V gene. CDR3 length equals 15 residues. CDR3 DNA sequence: TGTGCCAGCAGCCCTCGAAGGGAGTCAAACACTGAAGCTTTCTTT. Protein: CASSPRRESNTEAFF.

The rearrangement joins TRBV6-5 to TRBJ2-3; 7 bases agree with TRBD1. The V gene's germline CDR1 is MNHEY and CDR2 SVGAGI. The CDR3 consists of 14 residues. V shed 8 bases, J shed 2 bases, and the junction held 7 bases outside the gene matches. CDR3 amino acids: CASLRQGNTDTQYF. The CDR3 bases are TGTGCCAGCCTTCGACAGGGAAACACAGATACGCAGTATTTT.

The rearrangement links TRBV19 to TRBJ1-1; TRBD1 is a possible D gene (5 bases). The germline CDR1 and CDR2 sequences are LNHDA and SQIVND (reference sequence). V was pared by 3 bases and J by 3 bases, with 11 bases between. The length of the CDR3 is 14 residues. CDR3 sequence (DNA): TGTGCCAGTAGTATCGACGCGGGGGACACTGAAGCTTTCTTT. Translating it yields CASSIDAGDTEAFF.

J is TRBJ1-5 and V is TRBV28; the D gene is possibly TRBD1 (5 bases). The CDR3 runs to 13 residues. Germline-derived CDR1 and CDR2 are MDHEN and SYDVKM. Trimming left V 6 bases short and J 5 bases short, with 11 bases between. CDR3 in DNA: TGTGCCAGCAGCCAGGGTGGAGATCAGCCCCAGCATTTT. Its protein product is CASSQGGDQPQHF.

J is TRBJ1-1 and V is TRBV28; D uncertain. The germline CDR1 and CDR2 sequences are MDHEN and SYDVKM. V was cut by 3 bases and J by 0 bases, with 8 bases left in between. CDR3 size: 14 residues. CDR3 residues: CASSFFRMNTEAFF. DNA for the CDR3: TGTGCCAGCAGTTTTTTCAGAATGAACACTGAAGCTTTCTTT.

The CDR3 coding sequence is TGTGCCAGCAGTGAGGAGCCAGGGGGCAAGTATTCGGAGGGCTACACCTTC. It encodes CASSEEPGGKYSEGYTF. The chain employs TRBV6-4 and TRBJ1-2; 8 bases are shared with TRBD1. Germline CDR1 MRHNA, CDR2 SNTAGT. The CDR3 contains 17 residues. V gave up 3 bases and J gave up 8 bases; unmatched junction bases: 17.

The rearrangement joins TRBV6-5 to TRBJ1-1; D is perhaps TRBD1 (6 bases). The germline V and J ends were trimmed by 4 bases and 4 bases, with 13 bases remaining between them. The CDR3 contains 14 residues. Per germline, CDR1 MNHEY and CDR2 SVGAGI. The CDR3 bases are TGTGCCAGCAGTTTTAACAGGGACGGCACTGAAGCTTTCTTT. Amino acids: CASSFNRDGTEAFF.

V usage is TRBV29-1 and J usage is TRBJ2-2; D call uncertain. This CDR3 is 12 amino acids long. V shed 3 bases and J shed 7 bases, with 9 bases lying between them. Germline V CDR1 and CDR2: SQVTM, ANQGSEA. CDR3: CSVDHGGGELFF. In DNA, the CDR3 is TGCAGCGTTGATCACGGTGGCGGGGAGCTGTTTTTT.